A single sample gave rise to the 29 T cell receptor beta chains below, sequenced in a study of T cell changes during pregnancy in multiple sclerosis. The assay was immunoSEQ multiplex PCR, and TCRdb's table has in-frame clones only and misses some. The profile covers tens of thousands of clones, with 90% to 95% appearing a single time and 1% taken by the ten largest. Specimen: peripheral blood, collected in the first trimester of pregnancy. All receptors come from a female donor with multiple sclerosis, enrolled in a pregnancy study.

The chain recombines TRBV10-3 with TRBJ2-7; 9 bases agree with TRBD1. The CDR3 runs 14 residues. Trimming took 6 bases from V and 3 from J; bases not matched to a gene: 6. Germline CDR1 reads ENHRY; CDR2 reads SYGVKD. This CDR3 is CAIRGGQGNYEQYF. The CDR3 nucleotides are TGTGCCATCAGGGGGGGACAGGGTAACTACGAGCAGTACTTC.

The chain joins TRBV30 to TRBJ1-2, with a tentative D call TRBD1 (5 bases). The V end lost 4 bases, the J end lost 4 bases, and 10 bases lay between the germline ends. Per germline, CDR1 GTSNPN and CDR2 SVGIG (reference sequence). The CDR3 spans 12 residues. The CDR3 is CAWTAGTYGYTF. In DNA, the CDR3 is TGTGCCTGGACCGCGGGGACCTATGGCTACACCTTC.

The CDR3 reads CASSLVGQPEAFF. Here the CDR3 DNA reads TGCGCCAGCAGCTTGGTCGGACAACCTGAAGCTTTCTTT. The rearrangement joins TRBV5-1 to TRBJ1-1, with D tentatively TRBD1 (5 bases). V was pared by 0 bases and J by 6 bases, with 9 bases between. Germline loops: CDR1 SGHRS, CDR2 YFSETQ. This CDR3 has 13 amino acids.

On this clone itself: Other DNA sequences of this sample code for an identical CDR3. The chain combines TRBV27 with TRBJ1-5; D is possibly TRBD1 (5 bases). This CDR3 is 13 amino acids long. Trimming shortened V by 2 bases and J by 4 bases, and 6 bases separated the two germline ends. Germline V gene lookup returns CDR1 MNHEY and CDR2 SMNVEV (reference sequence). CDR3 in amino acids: CASSLRGNQPQHF. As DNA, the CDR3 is TGTGCCAGCAGTTTAAGGGGAAATCAGCCCCAGCATTTT.

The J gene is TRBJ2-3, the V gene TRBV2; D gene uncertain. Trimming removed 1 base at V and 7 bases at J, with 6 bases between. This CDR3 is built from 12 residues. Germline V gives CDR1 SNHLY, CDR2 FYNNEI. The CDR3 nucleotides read TGTGCCAGCAGTGAAGAGACACATACGCAGTATTTT. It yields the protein CASSEETHTQYF.

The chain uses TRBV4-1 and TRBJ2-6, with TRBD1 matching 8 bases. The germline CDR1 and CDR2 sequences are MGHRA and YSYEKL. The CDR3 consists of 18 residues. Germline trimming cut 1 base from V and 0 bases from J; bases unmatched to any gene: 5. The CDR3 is CASSQGTGLISGANVLTF. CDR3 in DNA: TGCGCCAGCAGCCAAGGGACAGGGCTAATCTCTGGGGCCAACGTCCTGACTTTC.

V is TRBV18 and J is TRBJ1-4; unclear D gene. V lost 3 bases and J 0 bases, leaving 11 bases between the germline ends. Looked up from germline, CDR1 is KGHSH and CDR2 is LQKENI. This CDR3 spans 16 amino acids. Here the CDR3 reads CASSPSIVATNEKLFF. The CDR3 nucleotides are TGTGCCAGCTCACCGTCTATCGTTGCAACTAATGAAAAACTGTTTTTT.

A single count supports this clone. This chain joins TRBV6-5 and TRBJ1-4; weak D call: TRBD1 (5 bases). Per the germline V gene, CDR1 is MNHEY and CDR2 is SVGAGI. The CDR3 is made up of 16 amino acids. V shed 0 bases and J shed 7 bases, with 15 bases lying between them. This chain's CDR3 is CASSYSRSGISEKLFF. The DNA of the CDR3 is TGTGCCAGCAGTTACTCGAGGTCAGGGATAAGTGAAAAACTGTTTTTT.

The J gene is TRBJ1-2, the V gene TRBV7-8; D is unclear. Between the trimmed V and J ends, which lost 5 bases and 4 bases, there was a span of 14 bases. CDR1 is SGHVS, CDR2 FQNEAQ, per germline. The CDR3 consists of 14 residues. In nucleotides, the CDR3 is TGTGCCAGCAGCCCTCACCAGGCTACCTATGGCTACACCTTC. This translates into CASSPHQATYGYTF.

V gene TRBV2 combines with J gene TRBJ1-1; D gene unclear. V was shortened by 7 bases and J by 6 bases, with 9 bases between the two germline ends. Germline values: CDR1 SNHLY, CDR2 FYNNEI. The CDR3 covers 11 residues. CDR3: CASKEAAEAFF. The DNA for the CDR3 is TGTGCCAGCAAGGAAGCCGCTGAAGCTTTCTTT. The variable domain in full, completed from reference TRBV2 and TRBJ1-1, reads EPEVTQTPSHQVTQMGQEVILRCVPISNHLYFYWYRQILGQKVEFLVSFYNNEISEKSEIFDDQFSVERPDGSNFTLKIRSTKLEDSAMYFCASKEAAEAFFGQGTRLTVV.

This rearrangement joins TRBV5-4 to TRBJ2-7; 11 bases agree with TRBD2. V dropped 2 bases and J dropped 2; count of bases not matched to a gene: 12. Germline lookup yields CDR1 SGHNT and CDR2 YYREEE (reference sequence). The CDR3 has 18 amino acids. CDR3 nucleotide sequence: TGTGCCAGCAGCTTCCTCGCTTCTAGCGGGAGGTCGACCTACGAGCAGTACTTC. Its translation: CASSFLASSGRSTYEQYF.

In nucleotides, the CDR3 is TGTGCCAGCAGCGTAATACAGGAGAACTATGGCTACACCTTC. The encoded protein is CASSVIQENYGYTF. The V and J genes are TRBV7-9 and TRBJ1-2, with a weak D call TRBD1 (5 bases). The CDR3 contains 14 residues. Germline CDR1 reads SEHNR; CDR2 reads FQNEAQ (reference sequence). With 5 bases removed from V and 2 bases from J, the gap between germline ends came to 12 bases.

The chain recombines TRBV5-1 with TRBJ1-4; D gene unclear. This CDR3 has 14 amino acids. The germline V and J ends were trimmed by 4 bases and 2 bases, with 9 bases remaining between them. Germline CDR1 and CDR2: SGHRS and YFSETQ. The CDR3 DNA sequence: TGCGCCAGCAGCCCGACTAGGACTAATGAAAAACTGTTTTTT. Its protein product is CASSPTRTNEKLFF. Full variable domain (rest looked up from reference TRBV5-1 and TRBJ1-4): KAGVTQTPRYLIKTRGQQVTLSCSPISGHRSVSWYQQTPGQGLQFLFEYFSETQRNKGNFPGRFSGRQFSNSRSEMNVSTLELGDSALYLCASSPTRTNEKLFFGSGTQLSVL.

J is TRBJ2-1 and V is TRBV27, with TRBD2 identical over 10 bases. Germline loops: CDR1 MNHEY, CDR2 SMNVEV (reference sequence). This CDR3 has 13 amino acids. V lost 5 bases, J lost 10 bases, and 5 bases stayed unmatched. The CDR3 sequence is CASSPLAGEEQFF. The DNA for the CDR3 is TGTGCCAGCAGTCCCCTAGCGGGAGAAGAGCAGTTCTTC.

CDR3 sequence (DNA): TGCGCCAGCAGGGACAGAAGCTCCTACAATGAGCAGTTCTTC. Translated: CASRDRSSYNEQFF. The chain combines TRBV10-2 with TRBJ2-1, with D possibly TRBD1 on 6 matching bases. The CDR3 covers 14 residues. V was trimmed by 6 bases and J by 0 bases, leaving 9 bases between them. Germline V gene lookup returns CDR1 WSHSY and CDR2 SAAADI.

In DNA form, the CDR3 reads TGTGCCAGCAGCTTCCCCTTATGGGGGGGCTTCAACACCGGGGAGCTGTTTTTT. This codes for CASSFPLWGGFNTGELFF. The chain has TRBV11-2 and TRBJ2-2; tentatively, D is TRBD2 (7 bases). There are 18 residues in the CDR3. V gave up 3 bases and J gave up 2 bases, with 19 bases separating them. Germline V gene lookup returns CDR1 SGHAT and CDR2 FQNNGV.

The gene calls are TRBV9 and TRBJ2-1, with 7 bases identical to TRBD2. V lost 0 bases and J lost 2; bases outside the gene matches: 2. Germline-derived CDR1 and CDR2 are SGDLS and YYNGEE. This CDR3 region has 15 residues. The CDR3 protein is CASSVVGGAYNEQFF. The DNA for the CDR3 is TGTGCCAGCAGCGTAGTGGGGGGGGCCTACAATGAGCAGTTCTTC. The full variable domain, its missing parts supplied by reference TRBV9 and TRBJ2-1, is DSGVTQTPKHLITATGQRVTLRCSPRSGDLSVYWYQQSLDQGLQFLIQYYNGEERAKGNILERFSAQQFPDLHSELNLSSLELGDSALYFCASSVVGGAYNEQFFGPGTRLTVL.

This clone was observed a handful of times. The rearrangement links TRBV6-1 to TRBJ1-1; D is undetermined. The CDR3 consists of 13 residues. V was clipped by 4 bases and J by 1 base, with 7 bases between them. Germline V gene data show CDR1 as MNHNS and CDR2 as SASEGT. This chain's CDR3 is CASSAVKNTEAFF. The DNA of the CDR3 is TGTGCCAGCAGTGCAGTTAAGAACACTGAAGCTTTCTTT.

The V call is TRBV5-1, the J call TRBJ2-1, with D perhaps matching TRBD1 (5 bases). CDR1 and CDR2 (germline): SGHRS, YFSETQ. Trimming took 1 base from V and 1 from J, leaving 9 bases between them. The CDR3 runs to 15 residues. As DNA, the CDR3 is TGCGCCAGCAGCTTGAGGGGCACATCCTACAATGAGCAGTTCTTC. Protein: CASSLRGTSYNEQFF.

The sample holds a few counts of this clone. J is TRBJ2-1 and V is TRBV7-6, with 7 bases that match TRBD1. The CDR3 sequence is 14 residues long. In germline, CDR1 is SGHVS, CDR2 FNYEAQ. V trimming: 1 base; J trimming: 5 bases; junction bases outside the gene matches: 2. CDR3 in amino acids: CASSLGQGNNEQFF. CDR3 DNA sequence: TGTGCCAGCAGCTTAGGACAGGGTAACAATGAGCAGTTCTTC.

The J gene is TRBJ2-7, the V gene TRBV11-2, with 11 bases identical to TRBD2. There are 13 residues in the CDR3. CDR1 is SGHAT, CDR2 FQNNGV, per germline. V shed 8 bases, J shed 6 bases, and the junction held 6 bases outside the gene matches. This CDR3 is CASSLAGGSEQYF. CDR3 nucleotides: TGTGCCAGCTCCCTAGCGGGGGGCTCCGAGCAGTACTTC.

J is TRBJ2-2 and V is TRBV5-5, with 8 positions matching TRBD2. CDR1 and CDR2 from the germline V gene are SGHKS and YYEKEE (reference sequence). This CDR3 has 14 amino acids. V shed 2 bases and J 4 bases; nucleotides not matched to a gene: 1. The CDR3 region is CASSFSGGTGELFF. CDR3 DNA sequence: TGTGCCAGCAGCTTCAGCGGGGGCACCGGGGAGCTGTTTTTT.

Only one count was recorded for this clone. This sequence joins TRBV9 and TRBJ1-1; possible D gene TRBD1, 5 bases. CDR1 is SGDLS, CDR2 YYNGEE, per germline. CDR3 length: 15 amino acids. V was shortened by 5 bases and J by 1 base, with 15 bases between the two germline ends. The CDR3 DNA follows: TGTGCCAGCAGTTATATTCAGCAGGGGAACACTGAAGCTTTCTTT. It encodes CASSYIQQGNTEAFF. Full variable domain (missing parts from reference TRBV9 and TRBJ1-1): DSGVTQTPKHLITATGQRVTLRCSPRSGDLSVYWYQQSLDQGLQFLIQYYNGEERAKGNILERFSAQQFPDLHSELNLSSLELGDSALYFCASSYIQQGNTEAFFGQGTRLTVV.

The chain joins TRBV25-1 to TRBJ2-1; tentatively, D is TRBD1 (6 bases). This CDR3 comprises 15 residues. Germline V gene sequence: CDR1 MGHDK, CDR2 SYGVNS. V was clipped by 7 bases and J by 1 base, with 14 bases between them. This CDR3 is CASMGAGASYNEQFF. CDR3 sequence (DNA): TGTGCCAGCATGGGGGCAGGGGCTTCCTACAATGAGCAGTTCTTC. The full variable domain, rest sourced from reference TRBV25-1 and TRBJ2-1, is EADIYQTPRYLVIGTGKKITLECSQTMGHDKMYWYQQDPGMELHLIHYSYGVNSTEKGDLSSESTVSRIRTEHFPLTLESARPSHTSQYLCASMGAGASYNEQFFGPGTRLTVL.

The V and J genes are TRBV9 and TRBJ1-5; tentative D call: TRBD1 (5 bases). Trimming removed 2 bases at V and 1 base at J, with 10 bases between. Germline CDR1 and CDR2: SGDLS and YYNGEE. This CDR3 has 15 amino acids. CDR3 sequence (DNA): TGTGCCAGCAGCGTGGGGCAAGGAAGCAATCAGCCCCAGCATTTT. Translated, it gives CASSVGQGSNQPQHF.

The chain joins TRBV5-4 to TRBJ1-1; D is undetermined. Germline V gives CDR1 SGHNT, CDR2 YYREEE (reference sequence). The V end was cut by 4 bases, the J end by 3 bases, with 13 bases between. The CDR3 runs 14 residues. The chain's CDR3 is CASSSPGGYTEAFF. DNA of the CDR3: TGTGCCAGCAGCAGCCCCGGCGGTTACACTGAAGCTTTCTTT. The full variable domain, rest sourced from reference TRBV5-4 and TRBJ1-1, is ETGVTQSPTHLIKTRGQQVTLRCSSQSGHNTVSWYQQALGQGPQFIFQYYREEENGRGNFPPRFSGLQFPNYSSELNVNALELDDSALYLCASSSPGGYTEAFFGQGTRLTVV.

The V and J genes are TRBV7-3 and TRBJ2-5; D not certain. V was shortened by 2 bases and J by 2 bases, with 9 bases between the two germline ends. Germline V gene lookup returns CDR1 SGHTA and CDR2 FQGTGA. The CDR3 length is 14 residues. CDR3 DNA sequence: TGTGCCAGCAGCTTATATGCGTGGCAAGAGACCCAGTACTTC. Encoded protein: CASSLYAWQETQYF.

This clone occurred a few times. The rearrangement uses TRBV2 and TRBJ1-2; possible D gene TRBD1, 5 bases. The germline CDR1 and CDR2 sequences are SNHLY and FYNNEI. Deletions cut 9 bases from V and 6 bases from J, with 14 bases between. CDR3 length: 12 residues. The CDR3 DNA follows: TGTGCCAGAACAGCCGGACAAGATGGCTACACCTTC. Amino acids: CARTAGQDGYTF.

The CDR3 loop reads CASSLGGATYEQYF. Here the CDR3 DNA reads TGTGCCAGCAGTTTAGGGGGGGCAACCTACGAGCAGTACTTC. The rearrangement links TRBV27 to TRBJ2-7; TRBD2 might be the D (7 bases). There are 14 residues in the CDR3. Germline CDR1 MNHEY, CDR2 SMNVEV (reference sequence). V was trimmed by 2 bases and J by 2 bases, leaving 10 bases between them.